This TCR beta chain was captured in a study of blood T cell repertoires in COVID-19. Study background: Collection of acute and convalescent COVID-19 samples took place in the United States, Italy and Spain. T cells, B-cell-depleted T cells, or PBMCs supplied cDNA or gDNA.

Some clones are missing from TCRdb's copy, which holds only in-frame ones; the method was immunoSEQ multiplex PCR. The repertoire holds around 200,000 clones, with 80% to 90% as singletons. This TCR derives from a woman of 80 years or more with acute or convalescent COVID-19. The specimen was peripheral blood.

The CDR3 region is CASSSLAGGLQETQYF. The CDR3 DNA reads as TGTGCCAGCAGCTCTCTAGCGGGGGGCCTCCAAGAGACCCAGTACTTC. The V call is TRBV7-6, the J call TRBJ2-5; 11 positions match TRBD2. Germline CDR1 and CDR2: SGHVS and FNYEAQ. The CDR3 spans 16 residues. With 4 bases clipped from V and 1 base from J, the junction kept 5 bases outside the gene matches.